Listed here are 14 T cell receptor beta chains from one sample, sequenced in a study of tumor and adjacent non-tumor tissue in lung cancer. This sample's RNA came from whole unsorted tissue. A modified ARM-PCR protocol with three rounds of nested PCR amplified TCRbeta. TCRdb called the multiplex PCR reads again in MiXCR, with one record for every CDR3 protein. The top ten hold more than 10% of the sample, which has 65,000 to 90,000 distinct CDR3 sequences, roughly 80% seen once. Sequenced input: lung tumor tissue. These receptors came from a woman aged 50 to 65 with non-small cell lung cancer.

As for this clonotype: A read error may account for a junction end that differs from germline. The rearrangement links TRBV6-6 to TRBJ2-2; D unresolved. The CDR3 contains 16 residues. CDR1 and CDR2 (germline): MNHNY, SVGAGI (reference sequence). The CDR3 region has the DNA TGTGCCAGCAATTACTCTGGACCAGCGAACAGCGGGGAGCTGTTTTTT. This translates into CASNYSGPANSGELFF.

The CDR3 loop is CTSASGLADSYEQYF. The CDR3 DNA reads as TGTACAAGCGCCTCCGGACTAGCGGACTCCTACGAGCAGTACTTC. The rearrangement joins TRBV4-2 to TRBJ2-7, with TRBD2 matching over 10 bases. Germline CDR1 and CDR2: LGHNA and YNFKEQ. The CDR3 covers 15 residues.

Turning to this clonotype: The junction differs from germline at one of its ends, possibly a read error. The rearrangement uses TRBV6-6 and TRBJ2-1; a possible D gene is TRBD2 (5 bases). Germline V CDR1 and CDR2: MNHNY, SVGAGI (reference sequence). The CDR3 extends over 12 amino acids. Here the CDR3 reads CTSSYSTGIGVF. Here the CDR3 DNA reads TGTACCAGCAGCTACTCGACGGGGATTGGGGTCTTC.

Worth noting for this clonotype: One base away lies a much larger clone, so this may be a sequencing read error. The chain is built from TRBV2 and TRBJ2-3; D remains unclear. Germline-derived CDR1 and CDR2 are SNHLY and FYNNEI. V was shortened by 11 bases and J by 0 bases, with 18 bases between the two germline ends. This CDR3 has 15 amino acids. The CDR3 region is CAGKWGTLSTDTQYF. The CDR3 bases are TGTGCCGGCAAGTGGGGAACTCTTAGCACAGATACGCAGTATTTT.

As for this clonotype: An end of the junction does not agree with germline; a read error may underlie this. The chain uses TRBV12-3 or TRBV12-4 and TRBJ2-7, with a weak D call TRBD2 (5 bases). This CDR3 is built from 12 residues. Here the CDR3 reads CASNPTSYEQYF. CDR3 nucleotides: TGTGCTAGCAATCCTACTAGCTACGAGCAGTACTTC.

In the case of this clonotype: This clone may be a read error of a much larger clone one base away. The gene calls are TRBV6-1 and TRBJ1-1; D unclear. CDR1 is MNHNS, CDR2 SASEGT, per germline. Trimming removed 7 bases at V and 0 bases at J, with 9 bases between. The CDR3 runs to 13 residues. The CDR3 loop is CASTLGLNTEAFF. In nucleotides, the CDR3 is TGTGCCAGCACCCTGGGCCTGAACACTGAAGCTTTCTTT.

About this clonotype itself: The CDR3 does not close with the conserved phenylalanine or tryptophan, likely indicating a read error. V is TRBV4-1 and J is TRBJ2-7; 10 bases map to TRBD2. The germline V gene has CDR1 MGHRA and CDR2 YSYEKL. The CDR3 loop spans 15 amino acids. The CDR3 spells CVSSQGLAESYEQYI. The DNA for the CDR3 is TGCGTCAGCAGCCAAGGACTAGCGGAGTCCTACGAGCAGTACATC.

As concerns this clonotype: At one end the junction does not follow the germline gene, possibly because of a read error. The CDR3 DNA follows: TGCGCCAGCAACCAAGACCGGGCTAGCGGGAGAAGGCATGAGCAGTTCTTC. Amino acids: CASNQDRASGRRHEQFF. The V and J genes are TRBV4-1 and TRBJ2-1; 10 bases fit TRBD2. The CDR3 length is 17 residues. Germline loops: CDR1 MGHRA, CDR2 YSYEKL.

Regarding this clonotype: Sequence at one end of the junction differs from germline and may be a read error. The rearrangement links TRBV11-1 to TRBJ2-5; 11 bases agree with TRBD2. The CDR3 consists of 15 residues. The germline gives CDR1 SGHAT, CDR2 FQDESV (reference sequence). The CDR3 sequence: CTSGLGLAVQETQYF. The CDR3 region has the DNA TGTACCAGCGGCCTGGGACTAGCGGTTCAAGAGACCCAGTACTTC.

For this clonotype: Compared with germline, one end of the junction differs, possibly owing to a read error. The chain links TRBV20-1 to TRBJ2-3; D is possibly TRBD1 or TRBD2 (5 bases each). The germline gives CDR1 DFQATT, CDR2 SNEGSKA (reference sequence). CDR3 length: 14 residues. The CDR3 loop reads CSATGTSMTDAQYF. The CDR3 bases are TGCAGTGCGACCGGAACTAGTATGACAGATGCGCAGTATTTT.

Note on this clonotype: The conserved final phenylalanine or tryptophan is absent from the CDR3, which likely points to a read error. J is TRBJ2-1 and V is TRBV6-1; D may be TRBD2 (5 bases). The CDR3 spans 19 residues. The V gene's germline CDR1 is MNHNS and CDR2 SASEGT. For the CDR3, the DNA is TGTGCCAGCGGTGACCCAGGACTCCATAAGACAAGCTCCTACAATGAGCAGTTCATC. Protein product: CASGDPGLHKTSSYNEQFI.

Of note for this clonotype: At one of its ends the junction is not consistent with the germline gene, which may arise from a read error. The rearrangement uses TRBV11-2 and TRBJ2-1, with D perhaps TRBD1 or TRBD2 (7 bases each). The CDR3 extends over 15 amino acids. Germline V gene sequence: CDR1 SGHAT, CDR2 FQNNGV. As DNA, the CDR3 is TGTGCCGACAACAAAGGGGGAGGGGGCTACAATGAGCAGTCCTTC. Encoded protein: CADNKGGGGYNEQSF. Based on the CDR3 plus reference TRBV11-2 and TRBJ2-1, the full variable domain is EAGVAQSPRYKIIEKRQSVAFWCNPISGHATLYWYQQILGQGPKLLIQFQNNGVVDDSQLPKDRFSAERLKGVDSTLKIQPAKLEDSAVYLCADNKGGGGYNEQSFGPGTRLTVL.

About this clonotype: One junction end disagrees with the germline gene, perhaps due to a read error. The chain links TRBV6-6 to TRBJ2-1; 7 bases are shared with TRBD2. Looked up from germline, CDR1 is MNHNY and CDR2 is SVGAGI (reference sequence). The CDR3 has 17 residues. CDR3 DNA sequence: TGTGCCAGCAGATACTTGGTAGCGGGCTCCTTGGGGGATGAGCAGTTCTTC. It yields the protein CASRYLVAGSLGDEQFF.

As for this clonotype: The germline gene is not matched at one end of the junction; a read error may be the cause. V is TRBV29-1 and J is TRBJ2-3; 8 bases agree with TRBD2. The germline CDR1 and CDR2 sequences are SQVTM and ANQGSEA. The CDR3 is made up of 13 amino acids. The chain's CDR3 is CSVDSGNTDMQYF. For the CDR3, the DNA is TGCAGCGTCGATAGCGGGAATACAGATATGCAGTATTTT.